This T cell receptor beta chain was retrieved from a study of T-cell memory formation after mild COVID-19. Researchers used 5'RACE with constant-segment primers to make TCR alpha and TCR beta cDNA libraries that carry sample barcodes and UMIs. TCRdb redid the calling of the 5' RACE reads with MiXCR, one entry per CDR3 protein. The sample carries hundreds of thousands of distinct CDR3 sequences, 15% to 20% recorded once. The ends were cut back, 7 bases at V and 2 bases at J, with 9 bases in the middle. This CDR3 has 13 residues. Looked up from germline, CDR1 is SQVTM and CDR2 is ANQGSEA. This clonotype was detected only a few times.

The source material was PBMCs or a T cell subset sorted from them (not recorded which). The chain recombines TRBV29-1 with TRBJ1-6; D is ambiguous. This TCR derives from a man aged 18 to 30 who had mild COVID-19 (a few samples of this study predate the infection). Cell type and time point are not known. Here the CDR3 reads CSASEAYNSPLHF. As DNA, the CDR3 is TGCAGCGCCTCGGAGGCCTATAATTCACCCCTCCACTTT. The entire variable domain, with the rest obtained from reference TRBV29-1 and TRBJ1-6, is as follows: SAVISQKPSRDICQRGTSLTIQCQVDSQVTMMFWYRQQPGQSLTLIATANQGSEATYESGFVIDKFPISRPNLTFSTLTVSNMSPEDSSIYLCSASEAYNSPLHFGNGTRLTVT.